This TCR beta chain emerged from a study of blood T cells in healthy people across ages. The V gene end was trimmed by 3 bases and the J gene end by 8 bases; junction bases not matched to a gene: 11. The CDR3 consists of 16 residues. Germline V gene sequence: CDR1 SGHTA, CDR2 FQGNSA. General study findings and limits: More naive CD4+ cells and higher diversity marked long-lived donors relative to aged donors.

Regarding this clonotype: What it binds is not known.

The second PCR ran about 7 to 12 cycles with a sample-barcoded 5' primer and J-beta primers. TCRdb re-called the 5' RACE reads with MiXCR, one entry per CDR3 protein. The sample records 2 million or so distinct CDR3 sequences, just under 50% being singletons. V usage is TRBV7-2 and J usage is TRBJ2-4; 9 positions agree with TRBD2. The sample consisted of blood. The TCR comes from a woman aged 35 to 49 in good health. The CDR3 here is CASSLMEAGGKDIQYF. Here the CDR3 DNA reads TGTGCCAGCAGCTTGATGGAAGCGGGGGGAAAAGACATTCAGTACTTC.